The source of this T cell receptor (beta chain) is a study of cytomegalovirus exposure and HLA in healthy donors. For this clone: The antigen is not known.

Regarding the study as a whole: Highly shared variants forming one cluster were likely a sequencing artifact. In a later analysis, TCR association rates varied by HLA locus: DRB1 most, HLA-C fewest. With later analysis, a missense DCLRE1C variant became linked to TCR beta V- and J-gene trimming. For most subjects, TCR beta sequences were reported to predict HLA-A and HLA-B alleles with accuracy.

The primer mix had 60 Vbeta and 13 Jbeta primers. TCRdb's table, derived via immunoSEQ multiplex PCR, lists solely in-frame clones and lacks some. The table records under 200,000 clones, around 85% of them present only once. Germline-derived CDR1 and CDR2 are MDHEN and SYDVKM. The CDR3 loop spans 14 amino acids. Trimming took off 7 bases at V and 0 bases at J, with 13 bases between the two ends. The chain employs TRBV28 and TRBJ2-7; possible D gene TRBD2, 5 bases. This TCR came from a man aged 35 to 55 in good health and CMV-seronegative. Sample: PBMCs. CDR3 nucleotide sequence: TGTGCCAGCACAGGAGGACTGTCCTCCTACGAGCAGTACTTC. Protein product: CASTGGLSSYEQYF. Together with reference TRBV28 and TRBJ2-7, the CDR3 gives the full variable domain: DVKVTQSSRYLVKRTGEKVFLECVQDMDHENMFWYRQDPGLGLRLIYFSYDVKMKEKGDIPEGYSVSREKKERFSLILESASTNQTSMYLCASTGGLSSYEQYFGPGTRLTVT.